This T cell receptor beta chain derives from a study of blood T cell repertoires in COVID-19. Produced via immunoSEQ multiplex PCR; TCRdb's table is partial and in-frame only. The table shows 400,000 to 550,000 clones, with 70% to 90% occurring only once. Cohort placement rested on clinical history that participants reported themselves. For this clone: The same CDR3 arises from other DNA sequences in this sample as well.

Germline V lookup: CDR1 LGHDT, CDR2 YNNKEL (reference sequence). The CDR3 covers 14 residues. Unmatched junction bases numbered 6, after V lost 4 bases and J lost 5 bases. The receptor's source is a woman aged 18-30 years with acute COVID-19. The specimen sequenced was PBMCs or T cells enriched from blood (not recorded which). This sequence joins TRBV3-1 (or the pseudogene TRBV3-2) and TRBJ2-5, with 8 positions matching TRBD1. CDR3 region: CASSPRTGRETQYF. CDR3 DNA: TGTGCCAGCAGCCCGCGGACAGGGAGGGAGACCCAGTACTTC.